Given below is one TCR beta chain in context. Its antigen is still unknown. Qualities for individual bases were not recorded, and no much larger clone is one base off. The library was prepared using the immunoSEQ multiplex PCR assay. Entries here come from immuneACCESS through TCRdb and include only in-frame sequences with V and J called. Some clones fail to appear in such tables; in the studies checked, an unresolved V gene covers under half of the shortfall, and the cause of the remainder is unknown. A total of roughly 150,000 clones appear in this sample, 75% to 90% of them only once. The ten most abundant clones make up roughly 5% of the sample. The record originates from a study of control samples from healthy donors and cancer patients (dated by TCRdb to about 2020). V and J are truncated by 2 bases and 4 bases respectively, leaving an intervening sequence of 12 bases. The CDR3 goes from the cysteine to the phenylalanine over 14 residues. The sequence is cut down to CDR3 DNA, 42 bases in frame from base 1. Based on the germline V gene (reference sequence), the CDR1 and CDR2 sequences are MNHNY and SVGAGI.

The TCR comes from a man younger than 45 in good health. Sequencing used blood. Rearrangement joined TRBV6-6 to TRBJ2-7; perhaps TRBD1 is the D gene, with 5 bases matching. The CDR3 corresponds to CASSYMEQVYEQYF. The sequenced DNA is TGTGCCAGCAGTTACATGGAACAGGTATACGAGCAGTACTTC.